Following are 23 T cell receptor beta chains from one sample sequenced in a study of cytomegalovirus exposure and HLA in healthy donors. Repertoires were generated with immunoSEQ multiplex PCR, while TCRdb's copy carries only in-frame clones and drops some. This table has around 170,000 clones, approximately 90% appearing once. What was sequenced was PBMCs. These TCRs come from a man younger than 30 in good health and CMV-seronegative.

A single count supports this clone. The CDR3 loop is CASSNLKSSGNTIYF. Here the CDR3 DNA reads TGTGCCAGCAGCAATCTGAAGAGCTCTGGAAACACCATATATTTT. V usage is TRBV11-2 and J usage is TRBJ1-3; D not resolved. In germline, CDR1 is SGHAT, CDR2 FQNNGV. Trimming took off 5 bases at V and 0 bases at J, with 11 bases between the two ends. This CDR3 comprises 15 residues.

V gene TRBV27 combines with J gene TRBJ1-2; perhaps TRBD1 as D (5 bases). V lost 0 bases, J lost 4 bases, and 12 bases lay in between. Germline CDR1 MNHEY, CDR2 SMNVEV (reference sequence). The CDR3 is made up of 15 amino acids. CDR3 loop: CASSLSRGRAYGYTF. The DNA for the CDR3 is TGTGCCAGCAGTTTATCCCGGGGGAGGGCCTATGGCTACACCTTC.

This sequence joins TRBV10-1 and TRBJ1-1; D remains ambiguous. This CDR3 has 13 residues. Germline V lookup: CDR1 WNHNN, CDR2 SYGVQD (reference sequence). V lost 4 bases to trimming and J lost 1 base, with 7 bases between them. The DNA of the CDR3 is TGCGCCAGCAGTGTCGCAGAGAACACTGAAGCTTTCTTT. It is translated as CASSVAENTEAFF.

CDR3 sequence reads: CASSLKGGLYEQYF. The CDR3 nucleotides are TGTGCCAGCAGTTTAAAGGGCGGGCTCTACGAGCAGTACTTC. The chain uses TRBV27 and TRBJ2-7; possibly TRBD2 for D (5 bases). Germline V gene lookup returns CDR1 MNHEY and CDR2 SMNVEV (reference sequence). V was pared by 2 bases and J by 3 bases, with 11 bases between. This CDR3 comprises 14 residues.

This CDR3 is CASSLAGPTDTQYF. CDR3 coding DNA: TGTGCCAGCAGTTTAGCAGGTCCCACAGATACGCAGTATTTT. The chain carries TRBV27 and TRBJ2-3, with unresolved D. Per germline, CDR1 MNHEY and CDR2 SMNVEV (reference sequence). The CDR3 runs 14 residues. Trimming removed 2 bases from V and 2 bases from J, with 8 bases in between.

CDR3 sequence (DNA): TGTGCCAGCAGCCAATATAGCGGGGGGGCAAATGAGCAGTTCTTC. As protein: CASSQYSGGANEQFF. The chain links TRBV14 to TRBJ2-1, with 11 bases matching TRBD2. Germline loops: CDR1 SGHDN, CDR2 FVKESK. V lost 2 bases to trimming and J lost 7 bases; unmatched junction nucleotides: 4. This CDR3 is 15 amino acids long.

The V call is TRBV6-5, the J call TRBJ2-6, with a weak D call TRBD1 (5 bases). The CDR3 sequence is 15 residues long. The V gene lost 5 bases and the J gene lost 0 bases, with 8 bases spanning the gap. The V gene's germline CDR1 is MNHEY and CDR2 SVGAGI. This CDR3 is CASSTGYSGANVLTF. The CDR3 DNA sequence: TGTGCCAGCAGTACAGGCTACTCTGGGGCCAACGTCCTGACTTTC.

The chain recombines TRBV18 with TRBJ1-1; D gene uncertain. The CDR3 spans 12 residues. V was shortened by 2 bases and J by 2 bases, with 3 bases between the two germline ends. Per the germline V gene, CDR1 is KGHSH and CDR2 is LQKENI. CDR3 DNA sequence: TGTGCCAGCTCACCAACTAACACTGAAGCTTTCTTT. Encoded protein: CASSPTNTEAFF.

The gene calls are TRBV19 and TRBJ2-7; weak D call: TRBD2 (6 bases). The CDR3 length is 14 residues. V was pared by 4 bases and J by 5 bases, with 15 bases between. Germline lookup yields CDR1 LNHDA and CDR2 SQIVND (reference sequence). The CDR3, as DNA: TGTGCCAGTAGTACTCCGGCGAGGAGGGACGAGCAGTACTTC. Protein: CASSTPARRDEQYF.

V and J are TRBV5-6 and TRBJ2-3; possibly TRBD2 for D (5 bases). V lost 2 bases, J lost 11 bases, and 9 bases lay in between. Germline lookup yields CDR1 SGHDT and CDR2 YYEEEE. CDR3 length: 11 amino acids. CDR3 amino acids: CASSFTGRQYF. DNA of the CDR3: TGTGCCAGCAGCTTCACGGGAAGGCAGTATTTT.

The chain combines TRBV5-6 with TRBJ2-3, with 8 bases fitting TRBD1. The CDR3 runs to 15 residues. Unmatched junction bases numbered 4, after V lost 0 bases and J lost 4 bases. Germline lookup yields CDR1 SGHDT and CDR2 YYEEEE. The CDR3 here is CASSLEDRVADTQYF. The CDR3 DNA is TGTGCCAGCAGCTTGGAGGACAGGGTGGCAGATACGCAGTATTTT.

The chain combines TRBV5-1 with TRBJ1-1, with D possibly matching TRBD1 (5 bases). Germline V gene sequence: CDR1 SGHRS, CDR2 YFSETQ. Trimming removed 7 bases at V and 1 base at J, with 11 bases between. CDR3 length: 13 residues. The CDR3 region is CASSRGGNTEAFF. The CDR3 region has the DNA TGCGCCAGCTCTAGGGGCGGGAACACTGAAGCTTTCTTT.

This sequence joins TRBV29-1 and TRBJ2-3; TRBD2 might be the D (5 bases). Germline-derived CDR1 and CDR2 are SQVTM and ANQGSEA. The CDR3 is made up of 14 amino acids. Trimming cost V 1 base and J 4 bases, with 12 bases left between them. This chain's CDR3 is CSVEVIAQADTQYF. The CDR3 bases are TGCAGCGTTGAAGTTATAGCGCAAGCAGATACGCAGTATTTT.

The chain combines TRBV19 with TRBJ2-7; 7 bases are shared with TRBD1. Germline-derived CDR1 and CDR2 are LNHDA and SQIVND (reference sequence). The J segment lost 2 bases and the V segment lost 6 bases, leaving 10 bases of the junction unmatched. CDR3 length: 15 residues. The CDR3: CASSPAGQAPYEQYF. CDR3 DNA sequence: TGTGCCAGTAGCCCCGCCGGACAGGCCCCCTACGAGCAGTACTTC.

This chain links TRBV28 with TRBJ2-7; D gene uncertain. CDR1 and CDR2 (germline): MDHEN, SYDVKM. The germline V and J ends were trimmed by 7 bases and 2 bases, with 12 bases remaining between them. There are 13 residues in the CDR3. The CDR3 nucleotides read TGTGCCAGCACAATTGTCGGAGCCTACGAGCAGTACTTC. Encoded protein: CASTIVGAYEQYF.

The J gene is TRBJ1-5, the V gene TRBV28, with D maybe TRBD1 (6 bases). The V gene's germline CDR1 is MDHEN and CDR2 SYDVKM. The ends were cut back, 7 bases at V and 2 bases at J, with 15 bases in the middle. This CDR3 region has 15 residues. CDR3 protein: CASTDNRAGNQPQHF. CDR3 in DNA: TGTGCCAGCACCGACAACAGGGCGGGCAATCAGCCCCAGCATTTT.

The J gene is TRBJ2-3, the V gene TRBV27; TRBD2 agrees at 7 bases. Germline V gives CDR1 MNHEY, CDR2 SMNVEV (reference sequence). The CDR3 has 15 residues. V lost 5 bases, J lost 1 base, and 6 bases stayed unmatched. This CDR3 reads CASSTPSGRTDTQYF. The CDR3 DNA follows: TGTGCCAGCAGTACCCCTAGCGGACGCACAGATACGCAGTATTTT.

The chain links TRBV5-1 to TRBJ2-5; D uncertain. This CDR3 is 14 amino acids long. CDR1 is SGHRS, CDR2 YFSETQ, per germline. Trimming cost V 0 bases and J 5 bases, with 11 bases left between them. The CDR3 region has the DNA TGCGCCAGCAGCTTGGCCCGGGTCTGGGAGACCCAGTACTTC. Its translation is CASSLARVWETQYF.

The chain carries TRBV5-1 and TRBJ1-2; D call uncertain. The CDR3 covers 15 residues. Germline CDR1 SGHRS, CDR2 YFSETQ. Between the trimmed V and J ends, which lost 4 bases and 4 bases, there was a span of 17 bases. CDR3 amino acids: CASSKGQMESYGYTF. In nucleotides, the CDR3 is TGCGCCAGCAGCAAAGGCCAGATGGAGAGCTATGGCTACACCTTC.

This chain connects TRBV10-3 to TRBJ2-7, with D perhaps TRBD1 (6 bases). CDR1 ENHRY and CDR2 SYGVKD come from the germline V gene. The CDR3 is 19 amino acids. Deletions cut 0 bases from V and 2 bases from J, with 23 bases between. This CDR3 reads CAISESRERTVLSAYEQYV. The CDR3 bases are TGTGCCATCAGTGAGTCGAGGGAAAGGACAGTACTCAGCGCCTACGAGCAGTACGTC.

CDR3 residues: CASSFLGTSGSNEQFF. CDR3 DNA sequence: TGTGCCAGCAGTTTCCTAGGGACTAGCGGGAGCAATGAGCAGTTCTTC. The genes are TRBV6-5 and TRBJ2-1; TRBD2 matches 14 bases. The CDR3 consists of 16 residues. Per germline, CDR1 MNHEY and CDR2 SVGAGI. V was clipped by 4 bases and J by 6 bases; unmatched bases: 5.

The rearrangement uses TRBV6-6 and TRBJ2-3; D is possibly TRBD2 (5 bases). Per germline, CDR1 MNHNY and CDR2 SVGAGI (reference sequence). The CDR3 extends over 13 amino acids. The CDR3 sequence: CAAGHWTTDTQYF. Here the CDR3 DNA reads TGTGCTGCGGGCCACTGGACTACAGATACGCAGTATTTT.

The chain is built from TRBV6-5 and TRBJ1-4; the D gene is possibly TRBD1 (5 bases). Germline V gene data show CDR1 as MNHEY and CDR2 as SVGAGI. V was trimmed by 4 bases and J by 8 bases, leaving 17 bases between them. The CDR3 has 15 residues. Here the CDR3 reads CASSSRRAQEEKLFF. CDR3 in DNA: TGTGCCAGCAGTTCCCGACGGGCACAGGAGGAAAAACTGTTTTTT.